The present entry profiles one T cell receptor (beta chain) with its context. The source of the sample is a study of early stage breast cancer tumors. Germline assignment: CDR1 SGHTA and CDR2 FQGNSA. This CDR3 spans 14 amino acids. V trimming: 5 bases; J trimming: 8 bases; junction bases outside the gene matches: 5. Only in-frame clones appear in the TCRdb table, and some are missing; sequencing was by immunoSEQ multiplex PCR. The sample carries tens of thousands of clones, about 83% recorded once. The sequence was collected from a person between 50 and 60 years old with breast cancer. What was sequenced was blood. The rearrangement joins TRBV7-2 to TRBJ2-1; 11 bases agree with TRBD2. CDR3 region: CASSKGLAVDEQFF. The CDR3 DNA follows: TGTGCCAGCAGCAAGGGACTAGCGGTCGATGAGCAGTTCTTC.